This T cell receptor beta chain was identified during a study of blood T cells in healthy people across ages. The germline V and J ends were trimmed by 3 bases and 0 bases, with 12 bases remaining between them. CDR3 length: 16 residues. The use of a sample-barcoded 5' primer and a J-beta primer mix characterized a second PCR of roughly 7 to 11 cycles. TCRdb independently ran MiXCR on the 5' RACE reads; one entry per CDR3 protein. Seen here are some 1.5 million distinct CDR3 sequences, roughly 30% observed once, and the top ten hold 7.7%. The J gene is TRBJ2-1, the V gene TRBV12-3 or TRBV12-4; D possibly corresponds to TRBD2 (6 bases). The receptor's source is a woman aged 25 to 39 in good health. Sequencing was carried out using blood. The CDR3 coding sequence is TGTGCCAGCAGTTTCGGGGACTCAAGCTCCTACAATGAGCAGTTCTTC. Residues: CASSFGDSSSYNEQFF.